Following are 30 T cell receptor beta chains from one sample sequenced in a study of blood T cell repertoires in COVID-19. The method was immunoSEQ multiplex PCR; TCRdb's version includes in-frame clones alone and lacks a portion of them. The sample lists about 310,000 clones; 85% to 90% were seen once. The sample consisted of PBMCs or T cells enriched from blood (not recorded which). All receptors come from a woman between 25 and 40 years old who had recovered from COVID-19.

This rearrangement joins TRBV4-3 to TRBJ1-6; D gene unclear. Per germline, CDR1 LGHNA and CDR2 YSLEER. V was clipped by 8 bases and J by 10 bases, with 15 bases between them. This CDR3 spans 13 amino acids. The CDR3 loop reads CASRRTAGSPLHF. The CDR3 bases are TGCGCCAGCCGACGGACTGCCGGGTCACCCCTCCACTTT.

This clone was detected ten times or more. This chain joins TRBV7-2 and TRBJ2-7; 7 nucleotides line up with TRBD2. This CDR3 has 13 amino acids. Germline lookup yields CDR1 SGHTA and CDR2 FQGNSA. V dropped 3 bases and J dropped 5; count of bases not matched to a gene: 4. For the CDR3, the DNA is TGTGCCAGCAGCTTCCGCGGGACTAACGAGCAGTACTTC. This gives the protein CASSFRGTNEQYF.

This clone was counted a single time. The V call is TRBV25-1, the J call TRBJ2-7, with 9 bases identical to TRBD1. This CDR3 spans 15 amino acids. Losses at the gene ends were 3 bases for V and 3 bases for J; bases not matched to a gene: 6. Germline V gene sequence: CDR1 MGHDK, CDR2 SYGVNS. The CDR3: CASSDPGQGHYEQYF. In nucleotides, the CDR3 is TGTGCCAGCAGTGACCCGGGACAGGGCCACTACGAGCAGTACTTC.

The V call is TRBV9, the J call TRBJ2-3; possibly TRBD2 for D (5 bases). Per the germline V gene, CDR1 is SGDLS and CDR2 is YYNGEE. The ends were cut back, 1 base at V and 1 base at J, with 13 bases in the middle. The CDR3 has 16 amino acids. The CDR3 nucleotides read TGTGCCAGCAGCGTAACACCCCTGAGGGGCACAGATACGCAGTATTTT. Its translation is CASSVTPLRGTDTQYF.

The chain's CDR3 is CASSLGQIDIYEQYF. CDR3 nucleotide sequence: TGTGCCAGCAGCTTGGGGCAGATCGATATCTACGAGCAGTACTTC. The chain combines TRBV5-5 with TRBJ2-7; D not certain. The germline V gene encodes CDR1 SGHKS and CDR2 YYEKEE (reference sequence). V was cut by 0 bases and J by 3 bases, with 13 bases left in between. This CDR3 has 15 amino acids.

The chain joins TRBV18 to TRBJ1-2; 10 bases are shared with TRBD1. The V gene end was trimmed by 4 bases and the J gene end by 3 bases; junction bases not matched to a gene: 2. The CDR3 length is 14 residues. Germline CDR1 reads KGHSH; CDR2 reads LQKENI. As DNA, the CDR3 is TGTGCCAGCTCACAGGGGACAGGGGACTATGGCTACACCTTC. Residues: CASSQGTGDYGYTF.

The genes are TRBV4-1 and TRBJ1-1; D is unresolved. Germline V gene lookup returns CDR1 MGHRA and CDR2 YSYEKL. V lost 8 bases and J lost 8, with 15 bases in between. There are 12 residues in the CDR3. The CDR3 loop reads CASRSHGNEAFF. CDR3 DNA sequence: TGCGCCAGCCGGAGCCACGGAAACGAAGCTTTCTTT.

The rearrangement joins TRBV9 to TRBJ2-3; D remains ambiguous. Trimming stripped 0 bases from V and 1 base from J, with 9 bases between. CDR3 length equals 15 residues. The germline V gene encodes CDR1 SGDLS and CDR2 YYNGEE. The CDR3 DNA reads as TGTGCCAGCAGCGTAGTGTCCCGGGGCACAGATACGCAGTATTTT. Residues: CASSVVSRGTDTQYF. Complete variable domain (other parts from reference TRBV9 and TRBJ2-3): DSGVTQTPKHLITATGQRVTLRCSPRSGDLSVYWYQQSLDQGLQFLIQYYNGEERAKGNILERFSAQQFPDLHSELNLSSLELGDSALYFCASSVVSRGTDTQYFGPGTRLTVL.

The chain couples TRBV18 to TRBJ2-7; 13 bases agree with TRBD2. The CDR3 has 18 residues. CDR1 is KGHSH and CDR2 is LQKENI in the germline V gene. With V trimmed by 5 bases and J by 2 bases, 12 bases remained unmatched. CDR3 nucleotide sequence: TGTGCCAGCTCATTCCTCGGGACTAGCGGGAATACACCCTACGAGCAGTACTTC. Translating gives CASSFLGTSGNTPYEQYF.

J is TRBJ1-1 and V is TRBV19; D remains ambiguous. V was shortened by 6 bases and J by 5 bases, with 13 bases between the two germline ends. This CDR3 region has 13 residues. Looked up from germline, CDR1 is LNHDA and CDR2 is SQIVND (reference sequence). The CDR3 loop reads CASRYRVVTEAFF. In nucleotides, the CDR3 is TGTGCCAGTAGGTACCGGGTGGTGACTGAAGCTTTCTTT.

The chain recombines TRBV27 with TRBJ1-5; 8 nucleotides match TRBD1. This CDR3 has 15 residues. The V and J ends lost 4 bases and 4 bases, in that order; junction bases with no gene match: 6. CDR1 is MNHEY, CDR2 SMNVEV, per germline (reference sequence). CDR3 loop: CASSSHGQGNQPQHF. The CDR3 coding sequence is TGTGCCAGCAGTTCCCATGGACAGGGAAATCAGCCCCAGCATTTT.

This chain links TRBV5-1 with TRBJ2-2; no clear D. The germline V gene encodes CDR1 SGHRS and CDR2 YFSETQ. CDR3 length equals 15 residues. Trimming took 5 bases from V and 1 from J, leaving 12 bases between them. CDR3 coding DNA: TGCGCCAGCAGAAAATCTACGGTGAACACCGGGGAGCTGTTTTTT. Protein: CASRKSTVNTGELFF.

This rearrangement joins TRBV6-5 to TRBJ2-2; D perhaps matches TRBD2 (5 bases). Germline values: CDR1 MNHEY, CDR2 SVGAGI. V lost 2 bases and J lost 4, with 11 bases in between. This CDR3 comprises 15 residues. The CDR3 DNA reads as TGTGCCAGCAGTTACGGGCTAGCTCTCACCGGGGAGCTGTTTTTT. This encodes CASSYGLALTGELFF.

The gene calls are TRBV27 and TRBJ2-7; D is possibly TRBD1 (5 bases). There are 13 residues in the CDR3. Germline V gene data show CDR1 as MNHEY and CDR2 as SMNVEV (reference sequence). Trimming took off 2 bases at V and 5 bases at J, with 10 bases between the two ends. In nucleotides, the CDR3 is TGTGCCAGCAGTTTAGTTAGGGGCAACGAGCAGTACTTC. It translates to CASSLVRGNEQYF.

The rearrangement links TRBV11-3 to TRBJ2-7, with 9 bases identical to TRBD2. V lost 2 bases, J lost 5 bases, and 10 bases stayed unmatched. The CDR3 sequence is 16 residues long. CDR1 is SGHNT and CDR2 is YENEEA in the germline V gene. In nucleotides, the CDR3 is TGTGCCAGCAGCTTAACCGGGGGACTAGCTTTCAACGAGCAGTACTTC. This translates into CASSLTGGLAFNEQYF.

This clone was seen only once. The chain is built from TRBV10-3 and TRBJ2-1; 8 positions match TRBD2. The CDR3 is 18 amino acids. V shed 3 bases, J shed 5 bases, and the junction held 15 bases outside the gene matches. Germline V gene sequence: CDR1 ENHRY, CDR2 SYGVKD. CDR3 DNA: TGTGCCATCAGTGATAGTCTTTCCATACTAGCGGAAAACAATGAGCAGTTCTTC. It translates to CAISDSLSILAENNEQFF.

The rearrangement uses TRBV29-1 and TRBJ2-7; D possibly corresponds to TRBD2 (5 bases). This CDR3 has 14 amino acids. Per the germline V gene, CDR1 is SQVTM and CDR2 is ANQGSEA. V dropped 4 bases and J dropped 2 bases, with 15 bases sitting between them. This chain's CDR3 is CSVASGSYPYEQYF. The CDR3 nucleotides read TGCAGCGTTGCATCGGGGAGTTACCCCTACGAGCAGTACTTC.

The chain joins TRBV14 to TRBJ1-2, with D unresolved. Trimming removed 1 base at V and 2 bases at J, with 14 bases between. The V gene's germline CDR1 is SGHDN and CDR2 FVKESK. CDR3 length: 16 amino acids. In nucleotides, the CDR3 is TGTGCCAGCAGCCAAGCAACCCCGGGATTAAACTATGGCTACACCTTC. Its protein is CASSQATPGLNYGYTF.

The chain couples TRBV5-1 to TRBJ2-3, with 7 bases lining up with TRBD2. V was clipped by 2 bases and J by 5 bases; unmatched bases: 5. From germline, CDR1 is SGHRS and CDR2 YFSETQ. The CDR3 consists of 14 residues. This CDR3 reads CASSFAERGDTQYF. Written as DNA, the CDR3 is TGCGCCAGCAGCTTCGCGGAGCGGGGAGATACGCAGTATTTT.

The chain employs TRBV7-3 and TRBJ2-6, with 8 bases identical to TRBD1. The CDR3 has 17 residues. Per germline, CDR1 SGHTA and CDR2 FQGTGA. The ends lost 6 bases at V and 1 base at J; junction bases unmatched: 8. In nucleotides, the CDR3 is TGTGCCAGCAGGACAGGGGCAGGATCATCTGGGGCCAACGTCCTGACTTTC. This sequence encodes CASRTGAGSSGANVLTF.

This chain links TRBV6-5 with TRBJ1-2; 10 bases map to TRBD1. In germline, CDR1 is MNHEY, CDR2 SVGAGI. V lost 2 bases, J lost 3 bases, and 0 bases stayed unmatched. The CDR3 runs 14 residues. CDR3 DNA sequence: TGTGCCAGCAGTTACGGACAGGGGGACTATGGCTACACCTTC. It is translated as CASSYGQGDYGYTF.

This clone was detected only a few times. J is TRBJ2-2 and V is TRBV5-4; tentatively, D is TRBD1 (5 bases). Germline CDR1 reads SGHNT; CDR2 reads YYREEE (reference sequence). The CDR3 is 15 residues long. Trimming took 0 bases from V and 5 from J, leaving 11 bases between them. In DNA, the CDR3 is TGTGCCAGCAGCTTGGCCGCGAAGGGGACCGGGGAGCTGTTTTTT. Translation gives CASSLAAKGTGELFF.

V and J are TRBV7-6 and TRBJ2-1; 9 bases align to TRBD2. Germline-derived CDR1 and CDR2 are SGHVS and FNYEAQ. CDR3 length: 16 amino acids. The V segment lost 1 base and the J segment 7 bases; nucleotides outside the gene matches: 8. The CDR3 sequence is CASSLVGTSGHNEQFF. CDR3 nucleotide sequence: TGTGCCAGCAGCTTAGTCGGAACTAGCGGGCATAATGAGCAGTTCTTC.

V is TRBV5-6 and J is TRBJ2-1, with D possibly matching TRBD2 (5 bases). Germline values: CDR1 SGHDT, CDR2 YYEEEE. This CDR3 region has 13 residues. Trimming shortened V by 4 bases and J by 5 bases, and 10 bases separated the two germline ends. Here the CDR3 DNA reads TGTGCCAGCAGCAGGACTCCGGACAATGAGCAGTTCTTC. Its translation is CASSRTPDNEQFF.

The chain joins TRBV6-5 to TRBJ1-2; D is perhaps TRBD1 (6 bases). CDR1 and CDR2 from the germline V gene are MNHEY and SVGAGI. The CDR3 contains 15 residues. Trimming left V 6 bases short and J 5 bases short, with 19 bases between. CDR3 residues: CASSSPTWGHYGYTF. CDR3 DNA sequence: TGTGCCAGCAGCTCCCCGACGTGGGGGCATTATGGCTACACCTTC.

The rearrangement uses TRBV30 and TRBJ2-3, with 8 bases matching TRBD2. Losses at the gene ends were 3 bases for V and 5 bases for J; bases not matched to a gene: 13. There are 16 residues in the CDR3. Germline lookup yields CDR1 GTSNPN and CDR2 SVGIG (reference sequence). Here the CDR3 reads CAWRGRAGGSRDTQYF. In DNA, the CDR3 is TGTGCCTGGAGGGGGCGGGCGGGAGGATCGCGAGATACGCAGTATTTT.

This chain uses TRBV27 with TRBJ1-1, with D uncertain. Germline CDR1 MNHEY, CDR2 SMNVEV (reference sequence). The CDR3 is made up of 14 amino acids. With 4 bases removed from V and 2 bases from J, the gap between germline ends came to 11 bases. CDR3 bases: TGTGCCAGCAGTTCATCTACGGGAAACACTGAAGCTTTCTTT. Amino acid sequence: CASSSSTGNTEAFF.

The CDR3 loop is CASSPLQGFGQPQHF. The CDR3 coding sequence is TGTGCCAGCAGCCCTCTTCAGGGGTTTGGTCAGCCCCAGCATTTT. The rearrangement uses TRBV28 and TRBJ1-5; D is possibly TRBD1 (6 bases). Germline values: CDR1 MDHEN, CDR2 SYDVKM. The germline V and J ends were trimmed by 6 bases and 6 bases, with 18 bases remaining between them. The CDR3 is 15 amino acids. Full variable domain (rest looked up from reference TRBV28 and TRBJ1-5): DVKVTQSSRYLVKRTGEKVFLECVQDMDHENMFWYRQDPGLGLRLIYFSYDVKMKEKGDIPEGYSVSREKKERFSLILESASTNQTSMYLCASSPLQGFGQPQHFGDGTRLSIL.

The V call is TRBV7-9, the J call TRBJ1-1, with 7 nucleotides matching TRBD1. Germline V CDR1 and CDR2: SEHNR, FQNEAQ (reference sequence). The CDR3 length is 18 residues. The ends lost 0 bases at V and 1 base at J; junction bases unmatched: 11. CDR3 in DNA: TGTGCCAGCAGCTTAGCGGGGGTCTGGGGACAGAAGAACACTGAAGCTTTCTTT. Protein product: CASSLAGVWGQKNTEAFF.

The genes are TRBV28 and TRBJ1-4; no reliable D call. Germline values: CDR1 MDHEN, CDR2 SYDVKM. The V gene lost 5 bases and the J gene lost 6 bases, with 13 bases spanning the gap. The CDR3 covers 14 residues. CDR3 DNA sequence: TGTGCCAGCAGTCAAGCGGCTGTTTATGAAAAACTGTTTTTT. This codes for CASSQAAVYEKLFF.